The 29 T cell receptor beta chains in this list originate from one sample, sequenced in a study of shared clonotypes between healthy human individuals. Clones were read by immunoSEQ multiplex PCR, and TCRdb kept only the in-frame ones, dropping some. The table records some 2,000,000 clones, roughly 96% of them present only once. The specimen was naive CD4+ T cells sorted from blood. Subset indicated: CD45RA+ positively selected. These receptors originate from a young man in good health.

This sequence joins TRBV28 and TRBJ2-7; D gene uncertain. CDR3 length: 17 residues. Between the trimmed V and J ends, which lost 3 bases and 0 bases, there was a span of 18 bases. Germline V gene lookup returns CDR1 MDHEN and CDR2 SYDVKM. The CDR3: CASSFSPGMSSSYEQYF. For the CDR3, the DNA is TGTGCCAGCAGTTTCTCCCCTGGCATGTCGAGCTCCTACGAGCAGTACTTC.

The chain is built from TRBV5-1 and TRBJ2-5, with 10 bases that match TRBD1. This CDR3 contains 16 residues. The germline V gene has CDR1 SGHRS and CDR2 YFSETQ. Germline trimming cut 0 bases from V and 3 bases from J; bases unmatched to any gene: 5. In nucleotides, the CDR3 is TGCGCCAGCAGCTTGGCAGACAGGGGGCGAGAAGAGACCCAGTACTTC. Translated, it gives CASSLADRGREETQYF.

The chain employs TRBV10-3 and TRBJ2-3, with D tentatively TRBD1 or TRBD2 (6 bases each). CDR3 length: 14 amino acids. The germline gives CDR1 ENHRY, CDR2 SYGVKD. Trimming shortened V by 0 bases and J by 6 bases, and 10 bases separated the two germline ends. The CDR3 loop is CAISESQGRDTQYF. The CDR3 bases are TGTGCCATCAGTGAGTCGCAGGGGAGGGATACGCAGTATTTT.

This chain uses TRBV6-5 with TRBJ2-6, with D perhaps matching TRBD1 (6 bases). The CDR3 is 15 amino acids. Germline CDR1 MNHEY, CDR2 SVGAGI. Between the trimmed V and J ends, which lost 6 bases and 0 bases, there was a span of 9 bases. The CDR3 DNA follows: TGTGCCAGCAGCACAGGGATCTCTGGGGCCAACGTCCTGACTTTC. This gives the protein CASSTGISGANVLTF.

The rearrangement joins TRBV7-3 to TRBJ1-2, with D perhaps matching TRBD1 (5 bases). CDR1 and CDR2 from the germline V gene are SGHTA and FQGTGA. The germline V and J ends were trimmed by 3 bases and 4 bases, with 21 bases remaining between them. The CDR3 length is 17 residues. The CDR3 here is CASSFGARVPTRYGYTF. DNA for the CDR3: TGTGCCAGCAGCTTTGGGGCGCGGGTTCCCACCCGCTATGGCTACACCTTC. The full variable domain, with the rest looked up from reference TRBV7-3 and TRBJ1-2, is GAGVSQTPSNKVTEKGKYVELRCDPISGHTALYWYRQSLGQGPEFLIYFQGTGAADDSGLPNDRFFAVRPEGSVSTLKIQRTERGDSAVYLCASSFGARVPTRYGYTFGSGTRLTVV.

This rearrangement joins TRBV5-1 to TRBJ2-1, with TRBD2 matching 12 bases. The trim removed 3 bases at V and 6 bases at J, leaving 7 bases unmatched. CDR3 length: 16 residues. Looked up from germline, CDR1 is SGHRS and CDR2 is YFSETQ. CDR3 DNA: TGCGCCAGCAGCTCGACTTCTAGCGGGAGGGCCAATGAGCAGTTCTTC. Protein: CASSSTSSGRANEQFF. The entire variable domain, with the rest obtained from reference TRBV5-1 and TRBJ2-1, is as follows: KAGVTQTPRYLIKTRGQQVTLSCSPISGHRSVSWYQQTPGQGLQFLFEYFSETQRNKGNFPGRFSGRQFSNSRSEMNVSTLELGDSALYLCASSSTSSGRANEQFFGPGTRLTVL.

V is TRBV4-1 and J is TRBJ1-1; 8 bases agree with TRBD1. The CDR3 is made up of 18 amino acids. V lost 0 bases to trimming and J lost 1 base; unmatched junction nucleotides: 10. From germline, CDR1 is MGHRA and CDR2 YSYEKL. CDR3 residues: CASSQDGQGGLWNTEAFF. The CDR3 DNA reads TGCGCCAGCAGCCAAGATGGACAGGGTGGACTTTGGAACACTGAAGCTTTCTTT.

The chain is built from TRBV6-1 and TRBJ2-7; TRBD1 is a possible D gene (6 bases). Trimming removed 5 bases from V and 5 bases from J, with 13 bases in between. CDR3 length equals 13 residues. Germline V gives CDR1 MNHNS, CDR2 SASEGT. The CDR3 region is CASSLDSPHEQYF. CDR3 in DNA: TGTGCCAGCAGTCTGGACAGCCCCCACGAGCAGTACTTC.

The chain uses TRBV2 and TRBJ2-1, with 9 bases lining up with TRBD2. V lost 8 bases to trimming and J lost 7 bases; unmatched junction nucleotides: 9. CDR1 and CDR2 from the germline V gene are SNHLY and FYNNEI. This CDR3 is 14 amino acids long. CDR3 sequence (DNA): TGTGCCAGCCTACTAGCGGGCCCTCTGAATGAGCAGTTCTTC. Translating it yields CASLLAGPLNEQFF.

The V gene is TRBV11-2, the J gene TRBJ2-3; no firm D call. Trimming stripped 4 bases from V and 4 bases from J, with 6 bases between. This CDR3 region has 12 residues. CDR1 and CDR2 from the germline V gene are SGHAT and FQNNGV. The CDR3 loop reads CASSWTSDTQYF. The DNA for the CDR3 is TGTGCCAGCAGCTGGACCTCAGATACGCAGTATTTT.

This chain links TRBV29-1 with TRBJ1-1, with D maybe TRBD1 (5 bases). The germline V gene has CDR1 SQVTM and CDR2 ANQGSEA. V gave up 7 bases and J gave up 1 base, with 13 bases separating them. The CDR3 is 13 residues long. CDR3 region: CSAGGLANTEAFF. The CDR3 DNA sequence: TGCAGCGCGGGGGGACTGGCGAACACTGAAGCTTTCTTT.

The chain links TRBV6-6 to TRBJ1-6; 7 bases are shared with TRBD1. V dropped 2 bases and J dropped 7; count of bases not matched to a gene: 5. The CDR3 spans 15 residues. CDR1 and CDR2 (germline): MNHNY, SVGAGI (reference sequence). The CDR3 DNA sequence: TGTGCCAGCAGTTACGACAGGGATACGAATTCACCCCTCCACTTT. This sequence encodes CASSYDRDTNSPLHF.

The rearrangement uses TRBV5-6 and TRBJ2-3, with 7 bases lining up with TRBD1. The CDR3 contains 14 residues. V shed 4 bases, J shed 6 bases, and the junction held 8 bases outside the gene matches. Germline assignment: CDR1 SGHDT and CDR2 YYEEEE. CDR3 residues: CASSHRQGIDTQYF. DNA of the CDR3: TGTGCCAGCAGCCACCGACAGGGAATCGATACGCAGTATTTT.

As to this clone: The same CDR3 arises from other DNA sequences in this sample as well. V gene TRBV6-6 combines with J gene TRBJ2-1; 10 bases are shared with TRBD2. The V gene's germline CDR1 is MNHNY and CDR2 SVGAGI (reference sequence). The V and J ends lost 5 bases and 4 bases, in that order; junction bases with no gene match: 2. The CDR3 sequence is 14 residues long. The CDR3 sequence is CASSRTSGYNEQFF. Written as DNA, the CDR3 is TGTGCCAGCAGTAGGACTAGCGGTTACAATGAGCAGTTCTTC.

The J gene is TRBJ2-3, the V gene TRBV6-6, with a tentative D call TRBD1 (5 bases). This CDR3 has 12 residues. The V gene's germline CDR1 is MNHNY and CDR2 SVGAGI (reference sequence). V lost 6 bases and J lost 6, with 10 bases in between. The CDR3 reads CASSRTTDTQYF. The DNA for the CDR3 is TGTGCCAGCAGCCGGACAACGGATACGCAGTATTTT.

The chain combines TRBV28 with TRBJ2-7; 7 bases are shared with TRBD1. V was clipped by 2 bases and J by 5 bases; unmatched bases: 6. The CDR3 length is 14 residues. CDR1 MDHEN and CDR2 SYDVKM come from the germline V gene. CDR3 in amino acids: CASSLDRAGHEQYF. CDR3 DNA sequence: TGTGCCAGCAGTTTAGACAGGGCTGGTCACGAGCAGTACTTC. The full variable domain, with the rest looked up from reference TRBV28 and TRBJ2-7, is DVKVTQSSRYLVKRTGEKVFLECVQDMDHENMFWYRQDPGLGLRLIYFSYDVKMKEKGDIPEGYSVSREKKERFSLILESASTNQTSMYLCASSLDRAGHEQYFGPGTRLTVT.

The CDR3 spells CASSLEQGRGGYTF. CDR3 nucleotide sequence: TGTGCCAGCAGCTTAGAACAGGGGAGAGGTGGCTACACCTTC. The chain recombines TRBV7-9 with TRBJ1-2, with 7 bases matching TRBD1. The CDR3 sequence is 14 residues long. Germline trimming cut 1 base from V and 7 bases from J; bases unmatched to any gene: 6. In germline, CDR1 is SEHNR, CDR2 FQNEAQ (reference sequence).

The chain is built from TRBV5-1 and TRBJ2-7, with D maybe TRBD2 (5 bases). V was shortened by 3 bases and J by 0 bases, with 10 bases between the two germline ends. Germline CDR1 SGHRS, CDR2 YFSETQ. The CDR3 has 14 residues. Here the CDR3 DNA reads TGCGCCAGCAGCTCGGGGAGACGCTCCTACGAGCAGTACTTC. Translating it yields CASSSGRRSYEQYF.

The chain couples TRBV5-1 to TRBJ1-1; no clear D gene. This CDR3 has 14 residues. Trimming cost V 4 bases and J 0 bases, with 10 bases left between them. Germline loops: CDR1 SGHRS, CDR2 YFSETQ. CDR3 sequence reads: CASSLTAMNTEAFF. CDR3 DNA sequence: TGCGCCAGCAGCCTCACAGCGATGAACACTGAAGCTTTCTTT.

Details on this clone: This sample also contains other DNA sequences that code for the same CDR3. This chain connects TRBV5-4 to TRBJ1-1, with a tentative D call TRBD1 (5 bases). The CDR3 spans 13 residues. V was trimmed by 0 bases and J by 5 bases, leaving 8 bases between them. Germline assignment: CDR1 SGHNT and CDR2 YYREEE (reference sequence). The CDR3 reads CASSLGRGTEAFF. The CDR3 coding sequence is TGTGCCAGCAGCTTGGGGCGGGGGACTGAAGCTTTCTTT.

V gene TRBV5-4 combines with J gene TRBJ2-1, with 7 bases that match TRBD1. The CDR3 has 15 amino acids. From germline, CDR1 is SGHNT and CDR2 YYREEE (reference sequence). V lost 1 base and J lost 4; bases outside the gene matches: 5. The CDR3 nucleotides are TGTGCCAGCAGCTTGTCAGACAGGGTATACAATGAGCAGTTCTTC. Protein: CASSLSDRVYNEQFF.

V and J are TRBV6-1 and TRBJ2-7; the D gene is possibly TRBD2 (5 bases). Trimming shortened V by 4 bases and J by 9 bases, and 16 bases separated the two germline ends. The CDR3 is 13 residues long. CDR1 and CDR2 from the germline V gene are MNHNS and SASEGT. The CDR3 sequence is CASSAGLQVGQYF. As DNA, the CDR3 is TGTGCCAGCAGTGCAGGACTGCAGGTCGGGCAGTACTTC.

This chain joins TRBV18 and TRBJ2-2; D may be TRBD1 (5 bases). Germline loops: CDR1 KGHSH, CDR2 LQKENI. The CDR3 covers 15 residues. Trimming removed 3 bases at V and 0 bases at J, with 8 bases between. The CDR3 coding sequence is TGTGCCAGCTCACCGAAGGACACGAACACCGGGGAGCTGTTTTTT. It encodes CASSPKDTNTGELFF.

V is TRBV2 and J is TRBJ2-1, with TRBD2 matching 11 bases. CDR3 length equals 20 residues. Germline V CDR1 and CDR2: SNHLY, FYNNEI. With V trimmed by 6 bases and J by 3 bases, 19 bases remained unmatched. The CDR3 here is CASSRKAPRGTSGYYNEQFF. The CDR3 region has the DNA TGTGCCAGCAGCCGGAAGGCCCCTCGGGGGACTAGCGGCTACTACAATGAGCAGTTCTTC.

The J gene is TRBJ2-7, the V gene TRBV4-1, with 10 bases lining up with TRBD2. J lost 3 bases, V lost 0 bases, and 11 bases had no gene match. Germline lookup yields CDR1 MGHRA and CDR2 YSYEKL. The CDR3 totals 18 residues. The CDR3 spells CASSQDRSGLAIDYEQYF. The CDR3 DNA reads as TGCGCCAGCAGCCAAGATCGTTCGGGACTAGCGATAGACTACGAGCAGTACTTC.

The chain employs TRBV7-2 and TRBJ2-7; D ambiguous. Germline-derived CDR1 and CDR2 are SGHTA and FQGNSA. This CDR3 region has 12 residues. V was shortened by 5 bases and J by 5 bases, with 10 bases between the two germline ends. In DNA form, the CDR3 reads TGTGCCAGCAGCCTAGGGTTCCACGAGCAGTACTTC. Protein product: CASSLGFHEQYF.

The rearrangement links TRBV9 to TRBJ2-7; D is unresolved. The ends were cut back, 5 bases at V and 0 bases at J, with 12 bases in the middle. This CDR3 is 14 amino acids long. CDR1 and CDR2 (germline): SGDLS, YYNGEE. The CDR3 spells CASSAMAASYEQYF. The DNA of the CDR3 is TGTGCCAGCAGTGCCATGGCAGCCTCCTACGAGCAGTACTTC. Complete variable domain (other parts from reference TRBV9 and TRBJ2-7): DSGVTQTPKHLITATGQRVTLRCSPRSGDLSVYWYQQSLDQGLQFLIQYYNGEERAKGNILERFSAQQFPDLHSELNLSSLELGDSALYFCASSAMAASYEQYFGPGTRLTVT.

The chain employs TRBV6-6 and TRBJ2-7; the match to TRBD2 covers 11 bases. The CDR3 is made up of 14 amino acids. Germline CDR1 and CDR2: MNHNY and SVGAGI (reference sequence). V was clipped by 6 bases and J by 0 bases; unmatched bases: 1. DNA for the CDR3: TGTGCCAGCAGGACTAGCGGGGTCTCCTACGAGCAGTACTTC. As protein: CASRTSGVSYEQYF.

The V and J genes are TRBV21-1 and TRBJ1-2; TRBD1, as called in the table, went unchecked against the DNA. TRBV21-1 is listed as a pseudogene. CDR3 length equals 15 residues. CDR3 coding DNA: TGTGCCGGTAACGAACCTCGACAGGGAGACTATGGCTACACCTTC. Protein product: CAGNEPRQGDYGYTF.